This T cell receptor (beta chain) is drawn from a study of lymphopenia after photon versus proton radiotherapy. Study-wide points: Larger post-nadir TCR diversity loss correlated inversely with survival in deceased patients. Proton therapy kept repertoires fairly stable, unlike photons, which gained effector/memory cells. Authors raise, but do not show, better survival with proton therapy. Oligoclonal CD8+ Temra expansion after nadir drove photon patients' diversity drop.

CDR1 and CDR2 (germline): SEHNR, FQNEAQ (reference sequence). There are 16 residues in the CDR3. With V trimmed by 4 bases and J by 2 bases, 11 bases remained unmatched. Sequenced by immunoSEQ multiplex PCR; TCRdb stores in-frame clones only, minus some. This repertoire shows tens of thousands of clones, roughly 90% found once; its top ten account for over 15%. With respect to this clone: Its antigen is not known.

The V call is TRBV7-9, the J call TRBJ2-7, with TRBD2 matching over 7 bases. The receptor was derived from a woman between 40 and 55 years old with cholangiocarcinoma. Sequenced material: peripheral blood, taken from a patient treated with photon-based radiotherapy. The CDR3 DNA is TGTGCCAGCAGCTCCGGGGGGAGGGACGCCACCTACGAGCAGTACTTC. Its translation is CASSSGGRDATYEQYF.